These 22 T cell receptor beta chains were sequenced from one sample in a study of T cell responses to AZD1222 COVID-19 vaccine. Produced via immunoSEQ multiplex PCR; TCRdb's table is partial and in-frame only. Its table lists about 140,000 clones. Sequencing was performed on peripheral blood. These TCRs come from an adult in good health.

The rearrangement links TRBV9 to TRBJ1-3; possible D gene TRBD1, 5 bases. From germline, CDR1 is SGDLS and CDR2 YYNGEE. Trimming pared 6 bases from V and 7 bases from J, leaving 11 bases between. This CDR3 is built from 12 residues. CDR3 protein: CASKGPLNTIYF. As DNA, the CDR3 is TGTGCCAGCAAGGGGCCGTTGAACACCATATATTTT.

The rearrangement uses TRBV12-3 or TRBV12-4 and TRBJ1-2; tentatively, D is TRBD1 (5 bases). Trimming left V 5 bases short and J 7 bases short, with 14 bases between. This CDR3 is 13 amino acids long. The CDR3 DNA is TGTGCCAGCAGTCCACCCCCCGGGACTGGCTACACCTTC. As protein: CASSPPPGTGYTF.

The V call is TRBV12-3 or TRBV12-4, the J call TRBJ2-7, with 7 bases matching TRBD2. Trimming cost V 7 bases and J 7 bases; bases outside gene matches: 7. The CDR3 sequence is 12 residues long. CDR3 protein: CASTTGGREQYF. Here the CDR3 DNA reads TGTGCCAGCACCACAGGCGGGAGAGAGCAGTACTTC.

The V call is TRBV29-1, the J call TRBJ2-3, with D uncertain. V was trimmed by 1 base and J by 2 bases, leaving 7 bases between them. The V gene's germline CDR1 is SQVTM and CDR2 ANQGSEA. The CDR3 loop spans 13 amino acids. The CDR3 nucleotides read TGCAGCGTTGAAGGACGGAACACAGATACGCAGTATTTT. Its protein is CSVEGRNTDTQYF.

The chain combines TRBV11-3 with TRBJ2-1; 12 nucleotides match TRBD2. Germline V lookup: CDR1 SGHNT, CDR2 YENEEA. Trimming removed 4 bases from V and 7 bases from J; junction bases left unmatched: 5. The CDR3 is 15 amino acids. In nucleotides, the CDR3 is TGTGCCAGCAGCTCTAGCGGGGGGGCCGGTAATGAGCAGTTCTTC. Protein product: CASSSSGGAGNEQFF.

The J gene is TRBJ2-2, the V gene TRBV7-3, with D perhaps TRBD1 (6 bases). The CDR3 totals 14 residues. Germline V gives CDR1 SGHTA, CDR2 FQGTGA. Trimming took off 9 bases at V and 5 bases at J, with 16 bases between the two ends. In DNA, the CDR3 is TGTGCCAGTAAAAGGACAGAGCTTACCGGGGAGCTGTTTTTT. This sequence encodes CASKRTELTGELFF.

V and J are TRBV29-1 and TRBJ2-1; D unclear. CDR3 size: 15 residues. V dropped 2 bases and J dropped 0 bases, with 11 bases sitting between them. Germline V lookup: CDR1 SQVTM, CDR2 ANQGSEA. CDR3 in amino acids: CSVETVRTSYNEQFF. The CDR3 nucleotides read TGCAGCGTTGAAACCGTGAGAACCTCCTACAATGAGCAGTTCTTC.

This chain connects TRBV19 to TRBJ2-4; 8 bases agree with TRBD1. This CDR3 is 14 amino acids long. The ends lost 9 bases at V and 8 bases at J; junction bases unmatched: 12. Germline CDR1 is LNHDA and CDR2 is SQIVND (reference sequence). CDR3 in amino acids: CASKHGQGTDIQYF. For the CDR3, the DNA is TGTGCCAGCAAACACGGACAGGGTACGGACATTCAGTACTTC.

Here the CDR3 reads CASCGDRGNNSPLHF. For the CDR3, the DNA is TGTGCCAGCTGCGGGGACAGGGGAAATAATTCACCCCTCCACTTT. The chain links TRBV2 to TRBJ1-6; 10 bases match TRBD1. The V and J ends lost 8 bases and 5 bases, in that order; junction bases with no gene match: 6. Germline V gene data show CDR1 as SNHLY and CDR2 as FYNNEI. This CDR3 comprises 15 residues.

The rearrangement links TRBV4-1 to TRBJ1-4; the match to TRBD1 covers 8 bases. J was trimmed by 3 bases and V by 1 base; bases with no gene match: 4. Germline V gives CDR1 MGHRA, CDR2 YSYEKL. CDR3 length: 16 residues. In nucleotides, the CDR3 is TGCGCCAGCAGCCAAGGACAGGGGAACGCTAATGAAAAACTGTTTTTT. As protein: CASSQGQGNANEKLFF.

This chain connects TRBV21-1 to TRBJ1-2; no DNA check was done on the table's D call, TRBD1. TRBV21-1 is flagged as a pseudogene. The CDR3 runs 17 residues. The CDR3 DNA sequence: TGTGCCAGCAGCACGCGGGACAGGGAAAGCCTTCGCTATGGCTACACCTTC. It is translated as CASSTRDRESLRYGYTF.

This chain connects TRBV6-5 to TRBJ2-1; unclear D gene. This CDR3 contains 12 residues. V lost 7 bases and J 6 bases, leaving 10 bases between the germline ends. Germline lookup yields CDR1 MNHEY and CDR2 SVGAGI. CDR3 protein: CASTETSNEQFF. The CDR3 DNA reads TGTGCCAGCACAGAGACCTCCAATGAGCAGTTCTTC.

Here the CDR3 DNA reads TGCAGCGTTGATGACAGGGGGGTTGTAGAGACCCAGTACTTC. Translated, it gives CSVDDRGVVETQYF. The chain is built from TRBV29-1 and TRBJ2-5; 9 positions match TRBD1. The ends lost 3 bases at V and 4 bases at J; junction bases unmatched: 6. This CDR3 has 14 residues. Germline values: CDR1 SQVTM, CDR2 ANQGSEA.

This chain connects TRBV30 to TRBJ2-7; D perhaps matches TRBD2 (6 bases). V was trimmed by 0 bases and J by 8 bases, leaving 20 bases between them. Germline assignment: CDR1 GTSNPN and CDR2 SVGIG (reference sequence). The CDR3 has 15 amino acids. The DNA of the CDR3 is TGTGCCTGGAGTGTTGTCCGGGGGTCCCCTACGAAGCAGTACTTC. Translated: CAWSVVRGSPTKQYF.

V is TRBV28 and J is TRBJ1-6; D is undetermined. The V gene's germline CDR1 is MDHEN and CDR2 SYDVKM. The CDR3 totals 12 residues. The V end was cut by 4 bases, the J end by 14 bases, with 12 bases between. CDR3 sequence reads: CASSYRTRALHF. The DNA of the CDR3 is TGTGCCAGCAGTTACCGTACGAGGGCCCTCCACTTT.

This chain connects TRBV19 to TRBJ2-3; TRBD1 is a possible D gene (5 bases). Germline V CDR1 and CDR2: LNHDA, SQIVND (reference sequence). The V end was cut by 1 base, the J end by 2 bases, with 10 bases between. The CDR3 loop spans 15 amino acids. The CDR3 spells CASSIVGRATDTQYF. The CDR3 DNA sequence: TGTGCCAGTAGTATAGTAGGCAGGGCCACAGATACGCAGTATTTT.

The chain couples TRBV4-1 to TRBJ2-5, with D unresolved. The V end was cut by 6 bases, the J end by 1 base, with 6 bases between. The germline gives CDR1 MGHRA, CDR2 YSYEKL. The CDR3 is 12 amino acids. CDR3 residues: CASRDTQETQYF. The CDR3 DNA reads TGCGCCAGCAGAGACACCCAAGAGACCCAGTACTTC.

This rearrangement joins TRBV10-3 to TRBJ2-7; 9 bases fit TRBD2. Trimming took 6 bases from V and 3 from J; bases not matched to a gene: 6. Germline assignment: CDR1 ENHRY and CDR2 SYGVKD. The CDR3 has 14 residues. The DNA of the CDR3 is TGTGCCATCAGCAAGACTAGCGGAAACTACGAGCAGTACTTC. Translating gives CAISKTSGNYEQYF.

V is TRBV23-1 and J is TRBJ2-1; 9 positions agree with TRBD1. TRBV23-1 is an open reading frame, and its role is uncertain. The V gene end was trimmed by 0 bases and the J gene end by 8 bases; junction bases not matched to a gene: 11. The CDR3 sequence is 17 residues long. The CDR3 here is CASSQSNDRGLKDEQFF. CDR3 coding DNA: TGCGCCAGCAGTCAATCTAATGACAGGGGGTTGAAAGATGAGCAGTTCTTC.

The chain carries TRBV5-4 and TRBJ1-2; 10 bases line up with TRBD1. The V gene's germline CDR1 is SGHNT and CDR2 YYREEE (reference sequence). The CDR3 has 15 residues. After removal of 0 bases from V and 8 bases from J, the junction contained 7 bases not matched to a gene. The CDR3 region is CASSLARGQGTGYTF. The DNA of the CDR3 is TGTGCCAGCAGCTTGGCTCGGGGACAGGGGACCGGCTACACCTTC.

The gene calls are TRBV15 and TRBJ1-5; TRBD1 agrees at 8 bases. This CDR3 region has 16 residues. V shed 5 bases, J shed 5 bases, and the junction held 11 bases outside the gene matches. Per the germline V gene, CDR1 is LNHNV and CDR2 is YYDKDF (reference sequence). The CDR3: CATSARDRGDHQPQHF. The CDR3 DNA reads TGTGCCACCAGCGCAAGAGACAGGGGAGACCATCAGCCCCAGCATTTT.

The V gene is TRBV18, the J gene TRBJ1-1; D is possibly TRBD1 (6 bases). V gave up 9 bases and J gave up 0 bases, with 14 bases separating them. The germline V gene encodes CDR1 KGHSH and CDR2 LQKENI. The CDR3 is made up of 14 amino acids. The CDR3 coding sequence is TGTGCCAGTTCAGGGGTCGGAATGAACACTGAAGCTTTCTTT. Amino acid sequence: CASSGVGMNTEAFF.